Presented here are 8 T cell receptor beta chains from one specimen sequenced in a study of T cell changes during pregnancy in multiple sclerosis. The assay was immunoSEQ multiplex PCR, and TCRdb's table has in-frame clones only and misses some. Among approximately 69,000 clones listed, approximately 94% were seen once. Sample: peripheral blood, taken in the third trimester of pregnancy. These TCRs come from a female donor with multiple sclerosis, enrolled in a pregnancy study.

The J gene is TRBJ1-1, the V gene TRBV19, with D possibly matching TRBD1 (5 bases). Germline V gene sequence: CDR1 LNHDA, CDR2 SQIVND (reference sequence). The CDR3 has 14 residues. V gave up 1 base and J gave up 5 bases, with 11 bases separating them. The CDR3: CASSIARVGTEAFF. CDR3 DNA: TGTGCCAGTAGTATAGCCAGGGTTGGGACTGAAGCTTTCTTT.

The CDR3 bases are TGTGCCAGCAACGAGAGGTCGAAAGAGACCCAGTACTTC. It specifies CASNERSKETQYF. The V call is TRBV2, the J call TRBJ2-5; D unresolved. V was cut by 7 bases and J by 3 bases, with 12 bases left in between. CDR1 and CDR2 from the germline V gene are SNHLY and FYNNEI. The CDR3 contains 13 residues.

On this clone: Other DNA sequences in the sample encode the same CDR3. V gene TRBV6-5 combines with J gene TRBJ1-1, with TRBD1 as a possible D gene (5 bases). This CDR3 spans 13 amino acids. With 5 bases removed from V and 1 base from J, the gap between germline ends came to 8 bases. From germline, CDR1 is MNHEY and CDR2 SVGAGI. The CDR3 nucleotides read TGTGCCAGCAGTCCTACAGGGAACACTGAAGCTTTCTTT. As protein: CASSPTGNTEAFF.

This chain connects TRBV29-1 to TRBJ2-3, with 8 bases identical to TRBD2. Per the germline V gene, CDR1 is SQVTM and CDR2 is ANQGSEA. This CDR3 region has 12 residues. With V trimmed by 6 bases and J by 9 bases, 8 bases remained unmatched. The CDR3 DNA reads TGCAGCGTGACTGCGGGGGGAGAAACGCAGTATTTT. It yields the protein CSVTAGGETQYF.

The chain is built from TRBV6-1 and TRBJ2-7; D is uncertain. Germline V gives CDR1 MNHNS, CDR2 SASEGT. Between the trimmed V and J ends, which lost 1 base and 3 bases, there was a span of 13 bases. This CDR3 has 15 residues. CDR3: CASSEGPGARYEQYF. The CDR3 DNA reads as TGTGCCAGCAGTGAAGGGCCCGGAGCTCGCTACGAGCAGTACTTC.

The chain combines TRBV9 with TRBJ2-5; 16 bases fit TRBD2. The germline V gene encodes CDR1 SGDLS and CDR2 YYNGEE. The CDR3 runs 19 residues. The J segment lost 1 base and the V segment lost 0 bases, leaving 6 bases of the junction unmatched. CDR3 protein: CASSVGPGTSGGAQETQYF. In nucleotides, the CDR3 is TGTGCCAGCAGCGTAGGCCCCGGGACTAGCGGGGGGGCCCAAGAGACCCAGTACTTC.

This clone was found once. V is TRBV6-5 and J is TRBJ1-2, with 9 bases fitting TRBD1. The germline V gene has CDR1 MNHEY and CDR2 SVGAGI. There are 14 residues in the CDR3. The junction had 10 bases not matched to a gene; V was cut back by 6 bases and J by 8 bases. In DNA form, the CDR3 reads TGTGCCAGCAGACCACCAACAGGGGGCAAGGGCTACACCTTC. Translating it yields CASRPPTGGKGYTF.

V gene TRBV29-1 combines with J gene TRBJ2-7, with D tentatively TRBD1 (5 bases). Germline values: CDR1 SQVTM, CDR2 ANQGSEA. V was pared by 7 bases and J by 5 bases, with 12 bases between. The CDR3 loop spans 11 amino acids. For the CDR3, the DNA is TGCAGCGCAGGGAATTCAGACGAGCAGTACTTC. Its protein is CSAGNSDEQYF.